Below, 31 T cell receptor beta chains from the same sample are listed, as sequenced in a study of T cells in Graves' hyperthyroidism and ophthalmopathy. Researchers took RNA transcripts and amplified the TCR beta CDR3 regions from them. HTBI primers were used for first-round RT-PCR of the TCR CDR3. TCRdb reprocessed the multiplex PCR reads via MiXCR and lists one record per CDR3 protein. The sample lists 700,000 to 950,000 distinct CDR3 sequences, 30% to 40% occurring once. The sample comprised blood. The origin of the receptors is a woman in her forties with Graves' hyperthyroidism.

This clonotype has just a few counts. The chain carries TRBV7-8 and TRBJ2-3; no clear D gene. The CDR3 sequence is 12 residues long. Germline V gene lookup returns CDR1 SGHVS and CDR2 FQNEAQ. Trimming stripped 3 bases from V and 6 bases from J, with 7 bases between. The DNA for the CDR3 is TGTGCCAGCAGCTTCCCTTCCGATACGCAGTATTTT. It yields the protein CASSFPSDTQYF.

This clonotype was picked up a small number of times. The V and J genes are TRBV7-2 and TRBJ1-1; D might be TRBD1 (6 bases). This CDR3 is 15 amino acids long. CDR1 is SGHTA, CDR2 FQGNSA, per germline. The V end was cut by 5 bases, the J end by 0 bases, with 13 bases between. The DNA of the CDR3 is TGTGCCAGCAGCCCCACAAGGGGGGTGAACACTGAAGCTTTCTTT. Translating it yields CASSPTRGVNTEAFF.

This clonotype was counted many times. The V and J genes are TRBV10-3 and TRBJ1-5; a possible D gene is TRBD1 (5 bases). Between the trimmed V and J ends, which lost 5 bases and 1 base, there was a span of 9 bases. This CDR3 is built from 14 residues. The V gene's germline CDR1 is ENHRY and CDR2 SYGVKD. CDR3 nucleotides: TGTGCCATCAGTTCACAGGAGAGCAATCAGCCCCAGCATTTT. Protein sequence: CAISSQESNQPQHF.

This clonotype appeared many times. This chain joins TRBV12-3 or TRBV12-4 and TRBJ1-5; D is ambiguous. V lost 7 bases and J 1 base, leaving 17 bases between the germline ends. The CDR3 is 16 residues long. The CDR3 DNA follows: TGTGCCAGCACCCTCGGCGGCAGTCGGAGCAATCAGCCCCAGCATTTT. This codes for CASTLGGSRSNQPQHF.

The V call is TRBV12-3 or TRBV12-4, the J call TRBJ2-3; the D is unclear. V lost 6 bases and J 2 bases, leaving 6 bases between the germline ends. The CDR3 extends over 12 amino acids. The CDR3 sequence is CASSQITDTQYF. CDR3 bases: TGTGCCAGCAGCCAAATCACAGATACGCAGTATTTT.

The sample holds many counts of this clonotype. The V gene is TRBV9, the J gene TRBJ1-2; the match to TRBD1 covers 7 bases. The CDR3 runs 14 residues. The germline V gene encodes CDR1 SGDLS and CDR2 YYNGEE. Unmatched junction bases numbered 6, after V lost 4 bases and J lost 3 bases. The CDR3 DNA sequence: TGTGCCAGCAGCCGGAGGGGGCTCGACTATGGCTACACCTTC. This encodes CASSRRGLDYGYTF.

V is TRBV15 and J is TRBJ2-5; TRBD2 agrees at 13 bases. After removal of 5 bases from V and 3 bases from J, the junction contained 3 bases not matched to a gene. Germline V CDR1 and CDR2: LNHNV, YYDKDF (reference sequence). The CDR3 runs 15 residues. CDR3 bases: TGTGCCACCAGCCGACTAGCGGGGGGCAAAGAGACCCAGTACTTC. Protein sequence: CATSRLAGGKETQYF.

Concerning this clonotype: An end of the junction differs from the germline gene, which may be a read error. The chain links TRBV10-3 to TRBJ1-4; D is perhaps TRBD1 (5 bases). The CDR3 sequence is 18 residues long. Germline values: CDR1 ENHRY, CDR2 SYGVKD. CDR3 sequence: CASSYVSAGQGSNEKLFF. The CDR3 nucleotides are TGTGCCAGCAGTTACGTATCGGCAGGGCAAGGATCTAATGAAAAACTGTTTTTT.

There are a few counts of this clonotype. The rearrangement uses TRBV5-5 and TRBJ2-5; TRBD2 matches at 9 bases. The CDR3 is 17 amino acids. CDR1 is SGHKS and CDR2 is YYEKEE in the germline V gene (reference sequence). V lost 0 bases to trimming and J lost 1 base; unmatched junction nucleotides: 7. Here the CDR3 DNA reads TGTGCCAGCAGCTTGGAGGGATCTAGCGGGACCCAAGAGACCCAGTACTTC. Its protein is CASSLEGSSGTQETQYF.

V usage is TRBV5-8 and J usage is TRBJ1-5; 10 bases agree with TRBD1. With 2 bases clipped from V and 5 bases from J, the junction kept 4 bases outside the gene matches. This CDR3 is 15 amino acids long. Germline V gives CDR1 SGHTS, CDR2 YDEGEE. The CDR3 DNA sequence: TGTGCCAGCAGCTTCAGTGGACAGGGGGATCAGCCCCAGCATTTT. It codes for CASSFSGQGDQPQHF.

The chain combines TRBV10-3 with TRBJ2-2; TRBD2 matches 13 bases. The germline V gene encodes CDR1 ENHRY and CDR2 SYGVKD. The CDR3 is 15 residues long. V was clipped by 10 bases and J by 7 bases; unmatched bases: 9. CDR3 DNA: TGTGCCACCGACGGACTAGCGGGAGCTGGCGGGGAGCTGTTTTTT. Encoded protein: CATDGLAGAGGELFF.

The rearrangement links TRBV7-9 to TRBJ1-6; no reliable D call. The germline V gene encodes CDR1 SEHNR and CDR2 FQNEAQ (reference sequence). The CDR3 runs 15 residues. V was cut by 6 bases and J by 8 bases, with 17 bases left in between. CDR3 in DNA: TGTGCCAGCAGTTGGGCCTCCGGCCGGGATTCACCCCTCCACTTT. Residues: CASSWASGRDSPLHF.

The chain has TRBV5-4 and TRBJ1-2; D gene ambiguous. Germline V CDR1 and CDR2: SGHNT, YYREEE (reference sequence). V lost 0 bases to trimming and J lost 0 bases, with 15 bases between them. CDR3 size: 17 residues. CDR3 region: CASSLAPALQANYGYTF. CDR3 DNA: TGTGCCAGCAGCTTGGCACCAGCGCTTCAAGCTAACTATGGCTACACCTTC.

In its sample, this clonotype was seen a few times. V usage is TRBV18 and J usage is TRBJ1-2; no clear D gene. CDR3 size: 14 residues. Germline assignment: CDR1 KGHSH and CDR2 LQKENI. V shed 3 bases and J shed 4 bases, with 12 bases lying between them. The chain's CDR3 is CASSPPDLPYGYTF. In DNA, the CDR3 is TGTGCCAGCTCACCCCCGGACTTACCCTATGGCTACACCTTC.

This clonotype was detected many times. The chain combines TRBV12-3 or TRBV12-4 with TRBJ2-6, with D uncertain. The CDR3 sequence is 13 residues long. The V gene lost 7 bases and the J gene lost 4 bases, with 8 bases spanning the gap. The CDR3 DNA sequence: TGTGCCAGCAATCTTGCAGGGGCCAACGTCCTGACTTTC. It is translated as CASNLAGANVLTF.

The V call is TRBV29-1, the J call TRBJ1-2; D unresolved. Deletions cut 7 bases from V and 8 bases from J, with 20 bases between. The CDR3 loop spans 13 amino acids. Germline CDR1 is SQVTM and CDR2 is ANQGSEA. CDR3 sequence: CSASSGHTRGYTF. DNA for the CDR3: TGCAGCGCCTCGTCCGGGCACACTAGAGGCTACACCTTC.

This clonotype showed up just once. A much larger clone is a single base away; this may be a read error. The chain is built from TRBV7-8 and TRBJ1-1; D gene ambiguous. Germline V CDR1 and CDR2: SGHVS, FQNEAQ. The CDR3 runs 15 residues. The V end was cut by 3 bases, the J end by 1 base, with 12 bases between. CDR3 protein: CASSFLTDENTEAFF. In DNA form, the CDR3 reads TGTGCCAGCAGCTTTCTTACCGATGAGAACACTGAAGCTTTCTTT.

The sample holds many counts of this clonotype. The CDR3 protein is CASSLDSLPPYGYTF. The CDR3 DNA reads TGTGCCAGCAGCTTAGATTCCCTGCCTCCCTATGGCTACACCTTC. The chain combines TRBV7-2 with TRBJ1-2, with D unclear. The germline V and J ends were trimmed by 1 base and 4 bases, with 13 bases remaining between them. CDR3 length: 15 residues. In germline, CDR1 is SGHTA, CDR2 FQGNSA. Full variable domain (rest looked up from reference TRBV7-2 and TRBJ1-2): GAGVSQSPSNKVTEKGKDVELRCDPISGHTALYWYRQSLGQGLEFLIYFQGNSAPDKSGLPSDRFSAERTGGSVSTLTIQRTQQEDSAVYLCASSLDSLPPYGYTFGSGTRLTVV.

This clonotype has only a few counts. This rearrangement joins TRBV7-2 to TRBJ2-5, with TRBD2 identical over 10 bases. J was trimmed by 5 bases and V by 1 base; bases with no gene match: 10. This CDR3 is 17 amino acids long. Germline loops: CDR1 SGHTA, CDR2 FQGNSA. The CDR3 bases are TGTGCCAGCAGCTTAGGGACGGTAGCGGGAGGTCCCGAGACCCAGTACTTC. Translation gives CASSLGTVAGGPETQYF.

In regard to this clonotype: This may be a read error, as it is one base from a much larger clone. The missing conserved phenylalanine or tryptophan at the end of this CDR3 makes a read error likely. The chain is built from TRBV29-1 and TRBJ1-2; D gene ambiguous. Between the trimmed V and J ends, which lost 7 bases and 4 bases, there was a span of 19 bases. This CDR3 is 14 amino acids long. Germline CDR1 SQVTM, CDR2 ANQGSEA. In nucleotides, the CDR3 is TGCAGCGCCCTCCTCAGAGCCCTCTTCTATGGCTACACCTTA. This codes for CSALLRALFYGYTL.

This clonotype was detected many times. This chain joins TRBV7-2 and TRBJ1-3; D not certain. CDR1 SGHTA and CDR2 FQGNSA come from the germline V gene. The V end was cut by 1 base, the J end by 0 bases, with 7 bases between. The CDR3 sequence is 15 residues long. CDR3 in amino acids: CASSLEFSSGNTIYF. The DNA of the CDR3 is TGTGCCAGCAGCTTAGAATTCAGCTCTGGAAACACCATATATTTT.

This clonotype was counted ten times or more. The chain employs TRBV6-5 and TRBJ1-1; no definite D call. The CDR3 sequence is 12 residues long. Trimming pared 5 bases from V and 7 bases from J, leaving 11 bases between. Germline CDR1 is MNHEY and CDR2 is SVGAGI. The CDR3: CASSPSRLEAFF. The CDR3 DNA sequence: TGTGCCAGCAGTCCGTCGAGACTTGAAGCTTTCTTT.

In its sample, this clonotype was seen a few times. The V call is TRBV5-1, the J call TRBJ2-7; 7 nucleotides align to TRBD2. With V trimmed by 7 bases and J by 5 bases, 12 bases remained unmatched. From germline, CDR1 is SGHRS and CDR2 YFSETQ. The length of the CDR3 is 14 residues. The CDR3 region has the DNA TGCGCCAGCTCCCAAGGCGGGAGCATAGACGAGCAGTACTTC. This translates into CASSQGGSIDEQYF.

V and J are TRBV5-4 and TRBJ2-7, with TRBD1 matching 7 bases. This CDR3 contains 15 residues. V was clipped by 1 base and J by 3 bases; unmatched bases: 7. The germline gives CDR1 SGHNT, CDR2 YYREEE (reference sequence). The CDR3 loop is CASSLISGGFYEQYF. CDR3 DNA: TGTGCCAGCAGCTTGATCTCAGGGGGTTTCTACGAGCAGTACTTC.

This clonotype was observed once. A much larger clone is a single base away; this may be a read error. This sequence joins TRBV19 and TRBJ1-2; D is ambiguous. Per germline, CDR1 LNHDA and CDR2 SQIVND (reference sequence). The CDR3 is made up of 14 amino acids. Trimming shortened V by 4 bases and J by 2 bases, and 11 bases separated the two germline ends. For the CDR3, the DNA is TGTGCCAGTAGTAAGTCTGGCGTAAACTATGGCTACACCTTC. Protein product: CASSKSGVNYGYTF.

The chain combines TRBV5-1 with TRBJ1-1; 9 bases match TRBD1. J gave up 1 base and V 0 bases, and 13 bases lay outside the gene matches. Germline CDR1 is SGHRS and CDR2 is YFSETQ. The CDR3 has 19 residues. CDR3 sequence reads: CASSLGLPGQGMENTEAFF. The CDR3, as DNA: TGCGCCAGCAGCTTGGGGTTACCGGGACAGGGAATGGAGAACACTGAAGCTTTCTTT.

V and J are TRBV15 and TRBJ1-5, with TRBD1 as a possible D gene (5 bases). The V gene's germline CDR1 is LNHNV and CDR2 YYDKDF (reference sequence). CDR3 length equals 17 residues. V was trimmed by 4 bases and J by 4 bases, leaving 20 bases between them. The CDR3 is CATSTSVGTVGNQPQHF. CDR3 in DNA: TGTGCCACCAGCACCTCCGTGGGGACCGTAGGTAATCAGCCCCAGCATTTT. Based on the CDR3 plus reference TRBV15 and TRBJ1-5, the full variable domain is DAMVIQNPRYQVTQFGKPVTLSCSQTLNHNVMYWYQQKSSQAPKLLFHYYDKDFNNEADTPDNFQSRRPNTSFCFLDIRSPGLGDTAMYLCATSTSVGTVGNQPQHFGDGTRLSIL.

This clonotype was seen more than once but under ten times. The CDR3 region has the DNA TGTGCCAGCAGCGCGACTAGCGGGGGAGGAGATACGCAGTATTTT. This codes for CASSATSGGGDTQYF. The chain recombines TRBV7-8 with TRBJ2-3; TRBD2 matches 12 bases. CDR3 length: 15 amino acids. The germline gives CDR1 SGHVS, CDR2 FQNEAQ. V shed 5 bases, J shed 5 bases, and the junction held 5 bases outside the gene matches.

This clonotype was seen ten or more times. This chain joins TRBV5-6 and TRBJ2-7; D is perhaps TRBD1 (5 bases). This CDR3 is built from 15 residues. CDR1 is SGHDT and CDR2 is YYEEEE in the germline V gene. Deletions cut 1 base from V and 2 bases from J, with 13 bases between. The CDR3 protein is CASSLSGLQPYEQYF. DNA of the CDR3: TGTGCCAGCAGCTTGTCAGGGCTCCAACCCTACGAGCAGTACTTC. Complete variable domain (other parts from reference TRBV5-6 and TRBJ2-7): DAGVTQSPTHLIKTRGQQVTLRCSPKSGHDTVSWYQQALGQGPQFIFQYYEEEERQRGNFPDRFSGHQFPNYSSELNVNALLLGDSALYLCASSLSGLQPYEQYFGPGTRLTVT.

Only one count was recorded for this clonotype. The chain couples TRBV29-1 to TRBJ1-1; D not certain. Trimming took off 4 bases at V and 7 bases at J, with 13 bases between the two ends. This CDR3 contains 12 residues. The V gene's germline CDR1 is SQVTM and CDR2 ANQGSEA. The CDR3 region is CSVASEDNEAFF. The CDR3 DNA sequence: TGCAGCGTTGCTTCGGAGGATAATGAAGCTTTCTTT.

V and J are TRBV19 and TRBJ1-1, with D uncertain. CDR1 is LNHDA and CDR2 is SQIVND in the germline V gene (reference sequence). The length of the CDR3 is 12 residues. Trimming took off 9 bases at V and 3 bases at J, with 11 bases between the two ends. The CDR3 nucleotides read TGTGCCAGCTCATCAGAACACACTGAAGCTTTCTTT. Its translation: CASSSEHTEAFF.